What follows are 27 T cell receptor beta chains derived from one specimen sequenced in a study of human T cells and chemical hapten exposure (dated by TCRdb to the early 2020s). The library was produced with RACE. Sequencing relied on a NextSeq 500. The raw public data were reprocessed by TCRdb itself: fastp quality trimming at Q25, MiXCR clonotype calling, in-frame beta chains only. Each CDR3 protein gets just one entry, which takes the most common genes and DNA from the rows behind it. This sample comprises 180,000 or so distinct CDR3 sequences, about 22% of them detected only once. About 7% of the sample rests with the top ten. The time point label for this specimen denotes: patch test 1, 2 weeks after DPC sensitization. According to the study, the label for this sample's treatment or condition signals: therapeutic diphenylcyclopropenone sensitization with weekly scalp DPC. The sequences come from whole blood, collected in connection with sensitization to the hapten diphenylcyclopropenone (DPC). These receptors all stem from a woman aged 50 to 60 with alopecia areata. Some clones in this sample may be carry-over from other donors' samples.

CDR3 bases: TGTGCCAGCAGTCCCAGGCAACCGGGTTCTAATGAAAAACTGTTTTTT. As protein: CASSPRQPGSNEKLFF. The gene calls are TRBV12-3 or TRBV12-4 and TRBJ1-4, with unresolved D. This CDR3 spans 16 amino acids. Trimming stripped 5 bases from V and 3 bases from J, with 16 bases between.

In its sample, this clonotype was seen a few times. The chain combines TRBV5-4 with TRBJ1-2; 8 nucleotides agree with TRBD1. The trim removed 1 base at V and 5 bases at J, leaving 4 bases unmatched. CDR1 is SGHNT and CDR2 is YYREEE in the germline V gene (reference sequence). The CDR3 is 14 residues long. CDR3 loop: CASSLQGAGYGYTF. CDR3 in DNA: TGTGCCAGCAGCTTGCAGGGGGCAGGGTATGGCTACACCTTC. The full variable domain, its missing parts supplied by reference TRBV5-4 and TRBJ1-2, is ETGVTQSPTHLIKTRGQQVTLRCSSQSGHNTVSWYQQALGQGPQFIFQYYREEENGRGNFPPRFSGLQFPNYSSELNVNALELDDSALYLCASSLQGAGYGYTFGSGTRLTVV.

The V gene is TRBV10-3, the J gene TRBJ2-3; weak D call: TRBD2 (6 bases). Germline V gives CDR1 ENHRY, CDR2 SYGVKD. The CDR3 spans 14 residues. Trimming shortened V by 9 bases and J by 6 bases, and 19 bases separated the two germline ends. In DNA, the CDR3 is TGTGCCATTAAACTAGCCCGGGCTCCGGATACGCAGTATTTT. Its translation: CAIKLARAPDTQYF.

This clonotype was seen only a few times. The chain couples TRBV12-3 or TRBV12-4 to TRBJ1-2; the D gene is possibly TRBD1 (5 bases). The V end was cut by 5 bases, the J end by 3 bases, with 10 bases between. There are 13 residues in the CDR3. CDR3 bases: TGTGCCAGCAGTGTCGGGACGGACTATGGCTACACCTTC. Its protein is CASSVGTDYGYTF.

This sequence joins TRBV20-1 and TRBJ2-5, with TRBD2 as a possible D gene (7 bases). The CDR3 has 17 amino acids. Germline V lookup: CDR1 DFQATT, CDR2 SNEGSKA (reference sequence). Trimming left V 6 bases short and J 5 bases short, with 28 bases between. In nucleotides, the CDR3 is TGCAGTGCGCCAGGGGCGGGAGAGTACTTTTTTGCGGAGACCCAGTACTTC. It translates to CSAPGAGEYFFAETQYF.

A few counts support this clonotype. This chain uses TRBV12-3 or TRBV12-4 with TRBJ1-2, with TRBD1 identical over 7 bases. The CDR3 is 10 residues long. V was pared by 10 bases and J by 6 bases, with 2 bases of the junction left unmatched. This CDR3 reads CAIQGDGYTF. CDR3 nucleotides: TGTGCCATCCAGGGGGATGGCTACACCTTC.

The V gene is TRBV4-2, the J gene TRBJ1-2; 9 positions agree with TRBD1. The CDR3 loop spans 16 amino acids. Per germline, CDR1 LGHNA and CDR2 YNFKEQ. With 0 bases clipped from V and 5 bases from J, the junction kept 7 bases outside the gene matches. The CDR3 sequence: CASSQDWTGVEYGYTF. CDR3 coding DNA: TGTGCCAGCAGCCAAGATTGGACAGGGGTAGAGTATGGCTACACCTTC.

This clonotype was observed a single time. The chain recombines TRBV3-1 with TRBJ1-1; no reliable D call. V lost 0 bases and J 7 bases, leaving 6 bases between the germline ends. Germline V gene sequence: CDR1 LGHDT, CDR2 YNNKEL (reference sequence). The length of the CDR3 is 12 residues. In nucleotides, the CDR3 is TGTGCCAGCAGCCAAGACTATTATGAAGCTTTCTTT. Translated: CASSQDYYEAFF. Drawing the rest from reference TRBV3-1 and TRBJ1-1, the complete variable domain is DTAVSQTPKYLVTQMGNDKSIKCEQNLGHDTMYWYKQDSKKFLKIMFSYNNKELIINETVPNRFSPKSPDKAHLNLHINSLELGDSAVYFCASSQDYYEAFFGQGTRLTVV.

J is TRBJ1-2 and V is TRBV20-1; D remains unclear. The CDR3 covers 14 residues. Trimming stripped 4 bases from V and 4 bases from J, with 16 bases between. Germline V CDR1 and CDR2: DFQATT, SNEGSKA (reference sequence). CDR3 bases: TGCAGTGCTATCTCTCTCGTTGAGATCTATGGCTACACCTTC. Protein sequence: CSAISLVEIYGYTF.

J is TRBJ2-1 and V is TRBV7-9; 11 nucleotides match TRBD2. Germline lookup yields CDR1 SEHNR and CDR2 FQNEAQ (reference sequence). The CDR3 is 15 amino acids. Germline trimming cut 4 bases from V and 8 bases from J; bases unmatched to any gene: 7. The chain's CDR3 is CASSSLAGGRYEQFF. DNA for the CDR3: TGTGCCAGCAGCTCATTAGCGGGAGGGCGATATGAGCAGTTCTTC.

This clonotype was observed a few times. This chain uses TRBV7-2 with TRBJ2-1; either TRBD1 or TRBD2 may supply D (7 bases each). This CDR3 comprises 17 residues. The ends were cut back, 1 base at V and 2 bases at J, with 15 bases in the middle. The germline CDR1 and CDR2 sequences are SGHTA and FQGNSA. The CDR3 reads CASSLGGRGQTYNEQFF. For the CDR3, the DNA is TGTGCCAGCAGCTTAGGGGGGAGGGGACAGACCTACAATGAGCAGTTCTTC.

This clonotype was observed a few times. The CDR3 loop reads CASSLENRFSGNTIYF. CDR3 coding DNA: TGTGCCAGCAGCTTAGAGAATCGGTTCTCTGGAAACACCATATATTTT. This chain uses TRBV7-9 with TRBJ1-3; D uncertain. The CDR3 runs to 16 residues. The germline gives CDR1 SEHNR, CDR2 FQNEAQ (reference sequence). With 1 base removed from V and 0 bases from J, the gap between germline ends came to 10 bases.

The chain combines TRBV5-8 with TRBJ1-3; a weak D match, TRBD1 (5 bases). Between the trimmed V and J ends, which lost 1 base and 0 bases, there was a span of 11 bases. The V gene's germline CDR1 is SGHTS and CDR2 YDEGEE. CDR3 length: 16 residues. Here the CDR3 reads CASSLRGHYSGNTIYF. As DNA, the CDR3 is TGTGCCAGCAGCTTGCGCGGACACTACTCTGGAAACACCATATATTTT.

V is TRBV5-4 and J is TRBJ2-2, with D possibly matching TRBD1 (6 bases). Trimming cost V 4 bases and J 4 bases, with 14 bases left between them. Looked up from germline, CDR1 is SGHNT and CDR2 is YYREEE (reference sequence). The CDR3 has 15 residues. CDR3 sequence: CASSAPGQLTGELFF. The CDR3, as DNA: TGTGCCAGCAGCGCCCCCGGACAGCTCACCGGGGAGCTGTTTTTT.

CDR3 sequence (DNA): TGCAGTGCTAGGGTTCCTAGCGGTACCTACGAGCAGTACTTC. It specifies CSARVPSGTYEQYF. The chain combines TRBV20-1 with TRBJ2-7; 7 positions match TRBD2. Germline CDR1 is DFQATT and CDR2 is SNEGSKA (reference sequence). V was clipped by 3 bases and J by 2 bases; unmatched bases: 7. CDR3 length: 14 residues.

The chain uses TRBV29-1 and TRBJ2-2; TRBD2 might be the D (5 bases). This CDR3 spans 13 amino acids. V lost 6 bases and J lost 0, with 8 bases in between. Germline CDR1 is SQVTM and CDR2 is ANQGSEA. Here the CDR3 DNA reads TGCAGCGTGCGGGCCACGAACACCGGGGAGCTGTTTTTT. This translates into CSVRATNTGELFF.

In its sample, this clonotype was seen a few times. The V gene is TRBV29-1, the J gene TRBJ2-3; unclear D gene. Germline V lookup: CDR1 SQVTM, CDR2 ANQGSEA. The CDR3 spans 15 residues. V lost 0 bases to trimming and J lost 1 base, with 11 bases between them. CDR3 sequence: CSVEDHYRGTDTQYF. For the CDR3, the DNA is TGCAGCGTTGAAGATCATTACAGAGGCACAGATACGCAGTATTTT.

This clonotype has more than one count but fewer than ten. The chain couples TRBV5-1 to TRBJ2-1, with D perhaps being TRBD1 or TRBD2 (5 bases each). V shed 3 bases and J shed 1 base, with 14 bases lying between them. Germline V gene lookup returns CDR1 SGHRS and CDR2 YFSETQ. The CDR3 has 16 residues. The CDR3 loop reads CASSWGWYQSYNEQFF. The CDR3 region has the DNA TGCGCCAGCAGCTGGGGGTGGTACCAGTCCTACAATGAGCAGTTCTTC.

In its sample, this clonotype was seen a few times. The chain has TRBV10-3 and TRBJ2-5, with D unresolved. The germline gives CDR1 ENHRY, CDR2 SYGVKD. CDR3 length equals 13 residues. The germline V and J ends were trimmed by 6 bases and 7 bases, with 15 bases remaining between them. CDR3 nucleotide sequence: TGTGCCATCAGCCCTGACTGGTCGGGGACCCAGTACTTC. It yields the protein CAISPDWSGTQYF.

This clonotype occurred a few times. The chain links TRBV28 to TRBJ2-5; D may be TRBD1 (6 bases). This CDR3 is 14 amino acids long. Trimming pared 8 bases from V and 0 bases from J, leaving 13 bases between. Germline V lookup: CDR1 MDHEN, CDR2 SYDVKM. The CDR3 loop is CASSEGEYQETQYF. In DNA, the CDR3 is TGTGCCAGCTCTGAGGGGGAGTACCAAGAGACCCAGTACTTC.

The chain carries TRBV3-1 and TRBJ2-3, with 8 positions matching TRBD1. The germline CDR1 and CDR2 sequences are LGHDT and YNNKEL (reference sequence). The CDR3 has 15 residues. The ends lost 0 bases at V and 5 bases at J; junction bases unmatched: 4. This CDR3 is CASSQDATGEDTQYF. The CDR3 nucleotides are TGTGCCAGCAGCCAAGATGCGACAGGGGAAGATACGCAGTATTTT.

Comment on this clonotype: One end of the junction fails to match germline, which may point to a read error. The chain employs TRBV20-1 and TRBJ1-5, with a weak D call TRBD1 (6 bases). Germline V CDR1 and CDR2: DFQATT, SNEGSKA (reference sequence). The CDR3 extends over 15 amino acids. CDR3 sequence: CSASRGNRAQNDGLF. The DNA for the CDR3 is TGCAGTGCTAGTCGGGGAAACAGGGCGCAGAATGATGGTCTTTTT.

This clonotype was seen a few times. The chain carries TRBV20-1 and TRBJ1-1, with D unclear. V lost 3 bases to trimming and J lost 2 bases, with 7 bases between them. The CDR3 is made up of 12 amino acids. Germline V gives CDR1 DFQATT, CDR2 SNEGSKA (reference sequence). CDR3 DNA: TGCAGTGCTAGCATGATAAACACTGAAGCTTTCTTT. Protein: CSASMINTEAFF.

The chain combines TRBV19 with TRBJ1-5, with D possibly being TRBD1 (6 bases). Germline V CDR1 and CDR2: LNHDA, SQIVND (reference sequence). V lost 11 bases to trimming and J lost 2 bases, with 19 bases between them. The CDR3 is made up of 15 amino acids. CDR3 DNA: TGTGCCTCTAGTGGGGGGCTAATTGGCAATCAGCCCCAGCATTTT. Translated, it gives CASSGGLIGNQPQHF. Full variable domain (remainder filled in from reference TRBV19 and TRBJ1-5): DGGITQSPKYLFRKEGQNVTLSCEQNLNHDAMYWYRQDPGQGLRLIYYSQIVNDFQKGDIAEGYSVSREKKESFPLTVTSAQKNPTAFYLCASSGGLIGNQPQHFGDGTRLSIL.

This clonotype was recorded a few times. V usage is TRBV6-6 and J usage is TRBJ2-7; D not resolved. This CDR3 has 13 residues. The V gene lost 2 bases and the J gene lost 3 bases, with 8 bases spanning the gap. Germline V CDR1 and CDR2: MNHNY, SVGAGI (reference sequence). The CDR3 loop reads CASSYGQNYEQYF. As DNA, the CDR3 is TGTGCCAGCAGTTACGGGCAGAACTACGAGCAGTACTTC.

This clonotype was seen a handful of times. This sequence joins TRBV5-1 and TRBJ2-2; the D is unclear. V was pared by 0 bases and J by 4 bases, with 10 bases between. CDR1 and CDR2 from the germline V gene are SGHRS and YFSETQ. This CDR3 contains 15 residues. CDR3 protein: CASSLEAGPTGELFF. The CDR3 DNA sequence: TGCGCCAGCAGCTTGGAGGCAGGCCCCACCGGGGAGCTGTTTTTT.

The table lists this clonotype with a few counts. The chain combines TRBV20-1 with TRBJ1-1; 7 bases line up with TRBD1. The germline CDR1 and CDR2 sequences are DFQATT and SNEGSKA (reference sequence). CDR3 size: 13 residues. J gave up 5 bases and V 6 bases, and 9 bases lay outside the gene matches. The CDR3 DNA follows: TGCAGTGCCAGCTCGACAGGGAGGACTGAAGCTTTCTTT. Translating it yields CSASSTGRTEAFF.